This T cell receptor (beta chain) is from a study of T cell repertoires in cytomegalovirus infection. Study information: The public TCR beta signatures pointed to both CMV infection and matching HLA type.

Germline V gene lookup returns CDR1 SQVTM and CDR2 ANQGSEA. This CDR3 is built from 14 residues. Trimming took 1 base from V and 0 from J, leaving 9 bases between them. TCRdb used MiXCR to reprocess the reads, holding one entry per CDR3 protein. The sample carries some 200,000 distinct CDR3 sequences, less than 9.5% recorded once. This clonotype was counted between two and nine times. This TCR was recovered from a human donor in good health (CMV status not recorded). Some clones in this sample may be carry-over from other donors' samples. The chain employs TRBV29-1 and TRBJ1-2, with D possibly TRBD1 on 6 matching bases. Specimen: PBMCs. The CDR3 sequence is CSVEVGQANYGYTF. CDR3 nucleotide sequence: TGCAGCGTTGAAGTGGGACAAGCTAACTATGGCTACACCTTC.